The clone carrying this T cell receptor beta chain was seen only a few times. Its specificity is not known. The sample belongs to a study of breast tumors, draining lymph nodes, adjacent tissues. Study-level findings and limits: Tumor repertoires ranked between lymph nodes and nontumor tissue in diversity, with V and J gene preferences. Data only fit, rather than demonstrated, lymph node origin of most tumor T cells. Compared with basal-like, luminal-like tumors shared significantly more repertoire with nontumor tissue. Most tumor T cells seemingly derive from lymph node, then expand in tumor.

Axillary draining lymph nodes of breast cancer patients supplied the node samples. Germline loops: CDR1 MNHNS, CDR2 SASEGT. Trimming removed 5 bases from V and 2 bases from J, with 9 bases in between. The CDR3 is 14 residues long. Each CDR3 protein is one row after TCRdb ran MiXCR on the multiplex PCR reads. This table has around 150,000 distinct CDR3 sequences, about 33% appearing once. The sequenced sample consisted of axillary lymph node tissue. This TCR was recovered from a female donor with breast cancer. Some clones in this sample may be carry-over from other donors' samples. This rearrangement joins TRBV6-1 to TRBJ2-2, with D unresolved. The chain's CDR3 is CASSPDTNTGELFF. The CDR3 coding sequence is TGTGCCAGCAGTCCCGACACTAACACCGGGGAGCTGTTTTTT.